The T cell receptor beta chain under discussion was sequenced for a study of PD-1 blockade in mismatch repair-deficient tumors. Study-wide results and limits: Three of seven peptides expanded clones, giving 142 unique blood TCRs.

CDR1 KGHSH and CDR2 LQKENI come from the germline V gene. There are 14 residues in the CDR3. V shed 5 bases, J shed 3 bases, and the junction held 6 bases outside the gene matches. Comment on this clone: Its matching antigen is unknown.

The time point was: identical approximately eleven-day culture without peptide (control). TCRdb's copy holds only in-frame clones and misses some; the assay was immunoSEQ multiplex PCR. The data contain more than 13,000 clones, around 84% of them singletons. This specimen was cells cultured in vitro, taken from a patient treated with pembrolizumab. The TCR was taken from an adult with mismatch repair-deficient cancer. V and J are TRBV18 and TRBJ1-2, with 7 bases lining up with TRBD1. The CDR3: CASSSFTGDYGYTF. Written as DNA, the CDR3 is TGTGCCAGCTCATCGTTCACAGGGGACTATGGCTACACCTTC. The variable domain in full, with the rest retrieved from reference TRBV18 and TRBJ1-2, is NAGVMQNPRHLVRRRGQEARLRCSPMKGHSHVYWYRQLPEEGLKFMVYLQKENIIDESGMPKERFSAEFPKEGPSILRIQQVVRGDSAAYFCASSSFTGDYGYTFGSGTRLTVV.